This T cell receptor beta chain was identified in a study of post-analysis software for immune sequencing data. Across the study: Progressive-relapsing, secondary progressive and relapsing-remitting multiple sclerosis were among the disease courses included. Whole-study results and caveats: Five or six TRBV segments appeared more often in patients than in controls, and TRBV5-6, TRBV5-1 and TRBV20-1 were among these. Significantly lower normalized Chao1 diversity was found in patients with multiple sclerosis relative to controls.

As for this clonotype: The target antigen is unknown.

This CDR3 region has 14 residues. Germline V CDR1 and CDR2: MDHEN, SYDVKM. The V and J ends lost 6 bases and 10 bases respectively, with 22 bases between them. Unique molecular identifiers featured in each of the TCR beta cDNA libraries. Some 500,000 cDNA molecules were obtained per 1 to 10 million input T cells. TCRdb processed the PCR reads anew with MiXCR; each CDR3 protein has one entry. Among roughly 200,000 distinct CDR3 sequences, roughly 30% were seen once, and the ten largest hold approximately 3%. This clonotype was obtained from a girl aged 2-17 years with multiple sclerosis. Sequencing was carried out using blood. J is TRBJ2-7 and V is TRBV28, with a tentative D call TRBD2 (5 bases). Here the CDR3 reads CASSHRGRRLEQYF. The CDR3 DNA is TGTGCCAGCAGCCATCGCGGGCGGAGACTCGAACAGTACTTC. The full variable domain, rest sourced from reference TRBV28 and TRBJ2-7, is DVKVTQSSRYLVKRTGEKVFLECVQDMDHENMFWYRQDPGLGLRLIYFSYDVKMKEKGDIPEGYSVSREKKERFSLILESASTNQTSMYLCASSHRGRRLEQYFGPGTRLTVT.